The 9 T cell receptor beta chains reported below all come from one sample, sequenced in a study of T cells in Graves' hyperthyroidism and ophthalmopathy. There were TCR beta CDR3 regions amplified from RNA transcripts. HTBI primers drove first-round RT-PCR of the TCR CDR3. One entry per CDR3 protein results from TCRdb running MiXCR on the multiplex PCR reads. The sample has approximately 570,000 distinct CDR3 sequences, roughly 21% seen once. Material: blood. Source of these receptors: a man aged 35-49 years with Graves' ophthalmopathy.

At least ten counts were recorded for this clonotype. CDR3 sequence reads: CASSLSTAGKLFF. The DNA of the CDR3 is TGTGCCAGCAGTTTATCGACGGCCGGAAAACTGTTTTTT. V and J are TRBV27 and TRBJ1-4; D not resolved. Germline V gives CDR1 MNHEY, CDR2 SMNVEV (reference sequence). This CDR3 is built from 13 residues. Trimming took off 0 bases at V and 10 bases at J, with 9 bases between the two ends.

V and J are TRBV4-1 and TRBJ2-3; unclear D gene. The CDR3 consists of 17 residues. The germline V gene encodes CDR1 MGHRA and CDR2 YSYEKL. Trimming cost V 1 base and J 0 bases, with 14 bases left between them. CDR3 DNA: TGCGCCAGCAGCCAAGTGGGTGGCGGACCTAGCACAGATACGCAGTATTTT. Its translation: CASSQVGGGPSTDTQYF.

The chain carries TRBV7-9 and TRBJ2-3; 9 nucleotides align to TRBD2. The junction had 5 bases not matched to a gene; V was cut back by 4 bases and J by 0 bases. CDR1 SEHNR and CDR2 FQNEAQ come from the germline V gene (reference sequence). This CDR3 is 16 amino acids long. DNA of the CDR3: TGTGCCAGCAGCTCTCGACTAGCGGCCAGCACAGATACGCAGTATTTT. It encodes CASSSRLAASTDTQYF.

Ten or more counts support this clonotype. The chain links TRBV30 to TRBJ1-4; TRBD1 matches 7 bases. V shed 4 bases, J shed 8 bases, and the junction held 7 bases outside the gene matches. In germline, CDR1 is GTSNPN, CDR2 SVGIG (reference sequence). This CDR3 spans 13 amino acids. The CDR3 nucleotides read TGTGCCTGGATGAGACAGGGTCGCGAAAAACTGTTTTTT. This gives the protein CAWMRQGREKLFF. Together with reference TRBV30 and TRBJ1-4, the CDR3 gives the full variable domain: SQTIHQWPATLVQPVGSPLSLECTVEGTSNPNLYWYRQAAGRGLQLLFYSVGIGQISSEVPQNLSASRPQDRQFILSSKKLLLSDSGFYLCAWMRQGREKLFFGSGTQLSVL.

This clonotype has only a few counts. The rearrangement uses TRBV12-3 or TRBV12-4 and TRBJ2-3; TRBD2 matches 15 bases. Trimming cost V 3 bases and J 2 bases; bases outside gene matches: 12. CDR3 length: 20 residues. The chain's CDR3 is CASSLFGTSGGPALTDTQYF. DNA of the CDR3: TGTGCCAGCAGTTTGTTTGGGACTAGCGGGGGGCCCGCCCTCACAGATACGCAGTATTTT.

J is TRBJ1-2 and V is TRBV7-2, with 7 bases lining up with TRBD1. The CDR3 has 13 amino acids. Germline-derived CDR1 and CDR2 are SGHTA and FQGNSA. V lost 6 bases to trimming and J lost 5 bases; unmatched junction nucleotides: 6. The CDR3 bases are TGTGCCAGCAGACCGCAGACAGGGTATGGCTACACCTTC. Protein: CASRPQTGYGYTF. Together with reference TRBV7-2 and TRBJ1-2, the CDR3 gives the full variable domain: GAGVSQSPSNKVTEKGKDVELRCDPISGHTALYWYRQSLGQGLEFLIYFQGNSAPDKSGLPSDRFSAERTGGSVSTLTIQRTQQEDSAVYLCASRPQTGYGYTFGSGTRLTVV.

This clonotype was seen only a few times. V is TRBV27 and J is TRBJ1-4; D uncertain. Per germline, CDR1 MNHEY and CDR2 SMNVEV (reference sequence). The V and J ends lost 3 bases and 7 bases respectively, with 12 bases between them. The CDR3 is 14 amino acids. This chain's CDR3 is CASSFNGFREKLFF. The CDR3, as DNA: TGTGCCAGCAGTTTTAACGGGTTTCGTGAAAAACTGTTTTTT.

V gene TRBV4-1 combines with J gene TRBJ1-5; D might be TRBD1 (5 bases). Between the trimmed V and J ends, which lost 3 bases and 9 bases, there was a span of 12 bases. This CDR3 has 13 residues. The germline V gene has CDR1 MGHRA and CDR2 YSYEKL. The CDR3 spells CASSQGGGTPQHF. The CDR3 DNA is TGCGCCAGCAGCCAGGGGGGGGGGACGCCCCAGCATTTT.

This clonotype has at least ten counts. For the CDR3, the DNA is TGTGCCAGCAGTCCACCCGACTTCGAACAGGGCGGGTATGGCTACACCTTC. This gives the protein CASSPPDFEQGGYGYTF. The chain couples TRBV12-3 or TRBV12-4 to TRBJ1-2; tentatively, D is TRBD1 (6 bases). V lost 5 bases and J lost 5, with 24 bases in between. This CDR3 comprises 17 residues.